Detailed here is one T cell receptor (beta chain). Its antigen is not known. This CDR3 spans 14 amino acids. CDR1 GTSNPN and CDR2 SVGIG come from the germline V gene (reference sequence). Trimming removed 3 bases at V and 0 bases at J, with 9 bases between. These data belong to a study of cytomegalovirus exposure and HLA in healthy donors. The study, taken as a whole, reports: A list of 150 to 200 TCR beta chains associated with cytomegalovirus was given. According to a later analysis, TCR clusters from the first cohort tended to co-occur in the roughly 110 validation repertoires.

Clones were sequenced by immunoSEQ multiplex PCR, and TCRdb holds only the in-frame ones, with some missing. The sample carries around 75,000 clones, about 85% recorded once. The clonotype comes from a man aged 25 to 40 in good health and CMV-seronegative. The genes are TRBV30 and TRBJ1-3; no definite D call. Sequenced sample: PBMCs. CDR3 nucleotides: TGTGCCTGGAGCGTCGGGATCTCTGGAAACACCATATATTTT. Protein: CAWSVGISGNTIYF. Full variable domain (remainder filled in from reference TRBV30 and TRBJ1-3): SQTIHQWPATLVQPVGSPLSLECTVEGTSNPNLYWYRQAAGRGLQLLFYSVGIGQISSEVPQNLSASRPQDRQFILSSKKLLLSDSGFYLCAWSVGISGNTIYFGEGSWLTVV.